This TCR beta chain was identified during a study of identifying expanded T cells in peripheral blood. Study-wide results and limits: Across healthy donors, higher total template counts meant significantly greater roughly 2-week count variance.

Healthy donors had no documented immune events, such as infections, while sampled. This table comes from immunoSEQ multiplex PCR, and its TCRdb copy is limited to in-frame clones, with some not included. Altogether around 80,000 clones are present, roughly nine tenths being singletons, with the ten largest covering about 3.3%. The CDR3 is 14 amino acids. Germline V gene sequence: CDR1 SNHLY, CDR2 FYNNEI. The germline V and J ends were trimmed by 4 bases and 5 bases, with 9 bases remaining between them. This clone was picked up a small number of times. The antigen remains unidentified. J is TRBJ1-6 and V is TRBV2; D gene ambiguous. Sequencing used blood. The source is a person aged 18 to 69 in good health. The DNA for the CDR3 is TGTGCCAGCAGTGTACTACAAGATAATTCACCCCTCCACTTT. Translating gives CASSVLQDNSPLHF.